This T cell receptor beta chain was identified during a study of T cells in Graves' hyperthyroidism and ophthalmopathy. A note on this clonotype: Its matching antigen is unknown.

Investigators excluded patients with uncontrolled infection, other autoimmune disease, pregnancy or lactation. V lost 1 base, J lost 6 bases, and 4 bases stayed unmatched. The CDR3 spans 15 residues. The germline V gene encodes CDR1 MNHEY and CDR2 SMNVEV (reference sequence). Study findings and constraints: The majority of expanded thyroid clonotypes above 0.001 also appeared in blood.

Amplified TCR beta CDR3 regions derived from RNA transcripts. Using the HTBI primer set, a first-round RT-PCR was run on the TCR CDR3. MiXCR, applied by TCRdb to the multiplex PCR reads, yields one record per CDR3 protein. The sample shows under 550,000 distinct CDR3 sequences, roughly 13% of them seen only once. The specimen sequenced was blood. This TCR came from a woman aged 18-29 years with Graves' hyperthyroidism. V is TRBV27 and J is TRBJ2-1; 9 positions agree with TRBD2. CDR3 protein: CASSLLAGELNEQFF. The CDR3 nucleotides are TGTGCCAGCAGTTTATTAGCGGGAGAGCTCAATGAGCAGTTCTTC.